This record looks at one T cell receptor beta chain sequence and its context. This clonotype was seen many times. The antigen this receptor binds is unknown. Within one base of it there is no much larger clone, and no base qualities were kept. TCRdb lists the instrument as Illumina HiSeq 2000. Multiplex PCR amplification was used to generate the TCR beta chain libraries. The amplified TCR beta chain products were analyzed by high-throughput sequencing. TCRdb itself trimmed the public reads at Q25 with fastp, ran MiXCR and retained productive beta chains. One record per CDR3 amino acid sequence lists the most common genes and DNA. For this sample there are 150,000 to 250,000 distinct CDR3 sequences; approximately 33% appear just once. The leading ten clones occupy approximately 4.3% of the sample. These data originate in a study of breast tumors, draining lymph nodes, adjacent tissues (dated by TCRdb to the mid-2010s). Describing the broader study: In breast cancer patients, the study compared the TCR beta repertoires of tumor, adjacent nontumor tissue and axillary lymph nodes. The study was designed to assess the relationships and possible T-cell exchange between tumor, surrounding tissue and draining lymph node repertoires in human breast cancer. Summary of the overall study and its limitations: Tumor and nontumor tissue repertoires were significantly more similar in luminal-like than in basal-like breast cancer. The study presented the conclusion that tumor T cells originate in lymph nodes as consistent with a hypothesis, not as something directly demonstrated. T-cell repertoire diversity in tumors was found to be lower than in lymph nodes but higher than in nontumor tissue, and preferential V and J gene usage was observed. The data were judged consistent with most tumor T cells deriving from the lymph node and then expanding within tumor tissue.

Counted from cysteine to phenylalanine, this CDR3 has 16 amino acids. CDR3 DNA is the only sequence kept; it has 48 bases, read in frame from the first base. In the germline V gene, CDR1 corresponds to SGHRS and CDR2 to YFSETQ. Trimming takes 1 base off V and 5 bases off J; junction bases not matched to a gene: 11. Lymph node samples came from the axillary draining lymph nodes of breast cancer patients. The sequence was obtained from a female donor with breast cancer. Some clones in this sample may be carry-over from other donors' samples. This chain is built from TRBV5-1 and TRBJ2-5, with 7 bases matching TRBD1. What was sequenced was axillary lymph node tissue. The base sequence is TGCGCCAGCAGCTTGTTATCGGCAGGGGGTATGGAGACCCAGTACTTC. The encoded protein is CASSLLSAGGMETQYF.